This TCR beta chain is from a study of T-cell memory formation after mild COVID-19. General observations from the study: Chiefly within CM and EM were the contracting CD4+ clones; CD8+ ones were within EMRA.

A word on this clonotype: The target antigen is unknown.

The germline CDR1 and CDR2 sequences are MNHEY and SMNVEV (reference sequence). The CDR3 extends over 16 amino acids. Trimming took 2 bases from V and 0 from J, leaving 11 bases between them. Amplification by 5'RACE using constant-segment primers produced TCR alpha and TCR beta cDNA libraries that carried sample barcodes and UMIs. TCRdb analysed the 5' RACE reads with MiXCR anew, one entry per CDR3 protein. This table has hundreds of thousands of distinct CDR3 sequences, approximately 18% appearing once. The chain joins TRBV27 to TRBJ2-4; the D is unclear. This clonotype was sampled from an adult woman who had mild COVID-19 (a few samples of this study predate the infection). Cell type and time point are not known. Sequencing input: PBMCs or a T cell subset sorted from them (not recorded which). The CDR3 DNA follows: TGTGCCAGCAGTTTACTTCCCGCCGGAGCCAAAAACATTCAGTACTTC. The encoded protein is CASSLLPAGAKNIQYF.